The sequence of this TCR beta chain was determined in a study of T-cell reconstitution after alpha-beta-depleted transplantation in children. Overall study results and limits: There were some patients whose high TCRbeta diversity at day 60 came from surviving recipient T cells and thymic progenitors. Reportedly, only several hundred clones from non-depleted graft cells drove alpha-beta T-cell counts at about two months. Once a year had passed after transplant, T-cell counts and diversity came mostly from newly produced T cells.

Preparation of the TCRbeta library was carried out with unique molecular identifiers. TCRdb reprocessed the PCR reads via MiXCR and lists one record per CDR3 protein. The table shows fewer than 550,000 distinct CDR3 sequences, with about 10% occurring only once. A note on this clonotype: As yet, its antigen is unknown.

The CDR3 runs 14 residues. Germline lookup yields CDR1 SEHNR and CDR2 FQNEAQ (reference sequence). Trimming removed 1 base from V and 1 base from J, with 7 bases in between. The origin of this receptor is a female patient aged 2-9 years who had a stem cell transplant for aplastic anemia, so the T cells may come from the graft donor. The chain uses TRBV7-9 and TRBJ1-2, with D unresolved. The specimen was PBMCs, mostly from graft donor cells, collected 180 days after TCRalphabeta/CD19-depleted stem cell transplant. The CDR3 nucleotides are TGTGCCAGCAGCTTAGTACCCAATAACTATGGCTACACCTTC. Translating it yields CASSLVPNNYGYTF.